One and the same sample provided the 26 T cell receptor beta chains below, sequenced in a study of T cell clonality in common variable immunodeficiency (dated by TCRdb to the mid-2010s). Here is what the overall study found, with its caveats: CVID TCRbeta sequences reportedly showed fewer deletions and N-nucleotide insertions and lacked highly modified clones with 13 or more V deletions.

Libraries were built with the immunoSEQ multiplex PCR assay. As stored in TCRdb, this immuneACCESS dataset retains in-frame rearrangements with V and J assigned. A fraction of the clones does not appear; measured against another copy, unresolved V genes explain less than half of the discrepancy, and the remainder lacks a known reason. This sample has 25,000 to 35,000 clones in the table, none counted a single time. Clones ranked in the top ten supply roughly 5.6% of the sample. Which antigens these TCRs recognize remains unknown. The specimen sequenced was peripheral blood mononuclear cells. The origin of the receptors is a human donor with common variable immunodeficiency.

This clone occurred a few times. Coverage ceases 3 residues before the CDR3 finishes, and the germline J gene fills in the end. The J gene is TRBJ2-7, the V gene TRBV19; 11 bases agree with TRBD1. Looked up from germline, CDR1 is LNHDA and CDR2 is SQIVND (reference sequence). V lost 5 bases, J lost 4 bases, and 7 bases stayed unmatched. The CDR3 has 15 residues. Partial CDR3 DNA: TGTGCCAGTAGTGAGGGGACAGGGGGAGTTTACGAG. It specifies CASSEGTGGVYE. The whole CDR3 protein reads CASSEGTGGVYEQYF. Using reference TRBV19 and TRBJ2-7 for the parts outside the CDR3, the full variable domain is DGGITQSPKYLFRKEGQNVTLSCEQNLNHDAMYWYRQDPGQGLRLIYYSQIVNDFQKGDIAEGYSVSREKKESFPLTVTSAQKNPTAFYLCASSEGTGGVYEQYFGPGTRLTVT.

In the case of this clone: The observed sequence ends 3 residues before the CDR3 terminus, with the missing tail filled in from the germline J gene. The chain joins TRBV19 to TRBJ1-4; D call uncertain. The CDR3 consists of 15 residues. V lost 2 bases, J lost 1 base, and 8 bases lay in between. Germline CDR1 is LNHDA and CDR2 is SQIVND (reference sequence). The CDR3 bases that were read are TGTGCCAGTAGTATAACCGAGCGAACTAATGAAAAA. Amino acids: CASSITERTNEK. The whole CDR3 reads CASSITERTNEKLFF. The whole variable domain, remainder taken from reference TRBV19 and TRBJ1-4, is DGGITQSPKYLFRKEGQNVTLSCEQNLNHDAMYWYRQDPGQGLRLIYYSQIVNDFQKGDIAEGYSVSREKKESFPLTVTSAQKNPTAFYLCASSITERTNEKLFFGSGTQLSVL.

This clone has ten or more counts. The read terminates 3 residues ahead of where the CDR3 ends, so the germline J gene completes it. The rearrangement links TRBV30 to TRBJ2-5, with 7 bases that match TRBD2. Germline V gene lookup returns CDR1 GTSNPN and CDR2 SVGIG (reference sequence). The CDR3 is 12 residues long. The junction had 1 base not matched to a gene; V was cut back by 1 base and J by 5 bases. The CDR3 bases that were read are TGTGCCTGGAGTGCCGGGGGGGAGACC. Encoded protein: CAWSAGGET. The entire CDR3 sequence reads CAWSAGGETQYF.

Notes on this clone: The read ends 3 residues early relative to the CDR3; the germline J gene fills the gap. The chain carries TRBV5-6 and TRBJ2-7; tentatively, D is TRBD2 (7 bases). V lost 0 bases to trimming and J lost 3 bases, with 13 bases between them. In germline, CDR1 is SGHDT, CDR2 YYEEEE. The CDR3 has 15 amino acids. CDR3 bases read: TGTGCCAGCAGCTTGGATTCAGGGGAGGGCTACGAG. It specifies CASSLDSGEGYE. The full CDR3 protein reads CASSLDSGEGYEQYF.

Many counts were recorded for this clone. CDR3 in amino acids: CSASTGGYEQYF. Partial CDR3 DNA: TGCAGTGCTAGTACAGGGGGCTACGAG. The chain carries TRBV20-1 and TRBJ2-7, with 8 positions matching TRBD1. The CDR3 end is not reached by the read, which stops 3 residues before it; the germline J gene fills it in. V trimming: 3 bases; J trimming: 3 bases; junction bases outside the gene matches: 1. The CDR3 length is 12 residues. CDR1 DFQATT and CDR2 SNEGSKA come from the germline V gene (reference sequence).

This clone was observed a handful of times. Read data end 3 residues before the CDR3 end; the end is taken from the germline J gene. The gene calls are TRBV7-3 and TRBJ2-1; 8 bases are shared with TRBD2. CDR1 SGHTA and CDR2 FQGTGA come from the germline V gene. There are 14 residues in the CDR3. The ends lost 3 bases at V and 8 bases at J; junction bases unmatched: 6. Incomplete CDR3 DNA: TGTGCCAGCAGCTTGACGACTAGCGACGATGAG. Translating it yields CASSLTTSDDE. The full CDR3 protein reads CASSLTTSDDEQFF.

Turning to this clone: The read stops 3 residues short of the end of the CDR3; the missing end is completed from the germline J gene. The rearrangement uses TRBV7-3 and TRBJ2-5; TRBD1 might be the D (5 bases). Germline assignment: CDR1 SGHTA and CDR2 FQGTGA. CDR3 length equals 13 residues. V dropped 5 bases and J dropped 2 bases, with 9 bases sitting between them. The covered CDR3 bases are TGTGCCAGCAGCCCGACAGAACAAGAGACC. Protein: CASSPTEQET. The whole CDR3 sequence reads CASSPTEQETQYF.

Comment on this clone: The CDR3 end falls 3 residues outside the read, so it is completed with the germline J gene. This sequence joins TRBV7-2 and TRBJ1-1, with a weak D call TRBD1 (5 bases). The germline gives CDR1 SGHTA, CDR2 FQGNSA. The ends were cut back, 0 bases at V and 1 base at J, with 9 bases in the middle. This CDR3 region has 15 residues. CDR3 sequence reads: CASSLAGGGNTEAFF. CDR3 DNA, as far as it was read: TGTGCCAGCAGCTTAGCGGGGGGAGGGAACACTGAA.

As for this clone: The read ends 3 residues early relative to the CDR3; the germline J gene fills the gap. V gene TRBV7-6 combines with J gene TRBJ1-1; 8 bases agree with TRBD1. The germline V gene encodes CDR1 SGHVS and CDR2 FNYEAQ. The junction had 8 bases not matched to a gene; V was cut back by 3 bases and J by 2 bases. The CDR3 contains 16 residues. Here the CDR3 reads CASSFGTGKLNTEAFF. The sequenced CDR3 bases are TGTGCCAGCAGCTTCGGGACAGGCAAATTAAACACTGAA.

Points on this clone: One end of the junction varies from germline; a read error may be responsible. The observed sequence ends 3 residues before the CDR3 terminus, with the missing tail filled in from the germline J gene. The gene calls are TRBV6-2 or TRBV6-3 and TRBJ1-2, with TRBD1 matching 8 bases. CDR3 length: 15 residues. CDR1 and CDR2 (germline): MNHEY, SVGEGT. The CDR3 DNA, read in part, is TGTGCCAGCAGTGACTCCGGACGGACAGGGAATGGC. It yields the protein CASSDSGRTGNG. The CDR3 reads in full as CASSDSGRTGNGYTF.

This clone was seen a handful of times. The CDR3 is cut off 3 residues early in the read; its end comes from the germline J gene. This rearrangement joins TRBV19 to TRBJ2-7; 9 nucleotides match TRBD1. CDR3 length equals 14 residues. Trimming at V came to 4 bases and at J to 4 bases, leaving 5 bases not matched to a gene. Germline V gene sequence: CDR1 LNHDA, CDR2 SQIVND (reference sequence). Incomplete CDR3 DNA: TGTGCCAGTAGTAGCCGGGACAGGGAATACGAG. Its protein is CASSSRDREYE. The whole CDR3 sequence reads CASSSRDREYEQYF.

CDR3: CASSLSPQGVYEQYF. The DNA read from the CDR3 is TGTGCCAGCAGCTTAAGTCCACAGGGAGTCTACGAG. The chain recombines TRBV7-6 with TRBJ2-7; possibly TRBD1 for D (6 bases). The sequenced fragment ends 3 residues before the CDR3 boundary, so the rest is inferred from the germline J gene. V gave up 2 bases and J gave up 3 bases, with 14 bases separating them. CDR3 size: 15 residues. From germline, CDR1 is SGHVS and CDR2 FNYEAQ.

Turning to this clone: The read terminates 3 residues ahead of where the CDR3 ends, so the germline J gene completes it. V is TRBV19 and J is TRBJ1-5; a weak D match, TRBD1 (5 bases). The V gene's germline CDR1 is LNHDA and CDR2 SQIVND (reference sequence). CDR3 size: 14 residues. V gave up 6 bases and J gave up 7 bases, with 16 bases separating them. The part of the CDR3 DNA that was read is TGTGCCAGTAGCCCTTCAGGGAGAGGGCAGCCC. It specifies CASSPSGRGQP. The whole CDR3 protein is CASSPSGRGQPQHF.

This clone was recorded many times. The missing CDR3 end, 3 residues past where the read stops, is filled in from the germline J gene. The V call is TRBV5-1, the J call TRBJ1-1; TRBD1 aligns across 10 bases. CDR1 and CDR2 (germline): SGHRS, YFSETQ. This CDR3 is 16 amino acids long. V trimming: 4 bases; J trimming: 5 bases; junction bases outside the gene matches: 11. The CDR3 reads CASSRGQGTGRTEAFF. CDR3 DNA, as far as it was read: TGCGCCAGCAGCAGGGGACAGGGGACAGGAAGAACTGAA.

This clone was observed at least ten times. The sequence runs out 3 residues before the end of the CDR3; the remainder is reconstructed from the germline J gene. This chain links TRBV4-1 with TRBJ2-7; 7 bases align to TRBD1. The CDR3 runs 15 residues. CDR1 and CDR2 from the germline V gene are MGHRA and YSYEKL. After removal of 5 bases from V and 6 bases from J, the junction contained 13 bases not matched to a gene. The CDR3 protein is CASSSPGGTPSEQYF. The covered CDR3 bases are TGCGCCAGCAGCTCGCCAGGGGGAACTCCTTCCGAG.

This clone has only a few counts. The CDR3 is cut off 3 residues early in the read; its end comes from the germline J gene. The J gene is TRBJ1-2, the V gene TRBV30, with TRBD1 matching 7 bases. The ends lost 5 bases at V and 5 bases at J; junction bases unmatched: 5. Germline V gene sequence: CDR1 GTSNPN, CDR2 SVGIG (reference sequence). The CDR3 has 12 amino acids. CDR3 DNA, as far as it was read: TGTGCCTGGGGAGAGACAGGGTATGGC. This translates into CAWGETGYG. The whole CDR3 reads CAWGETGYGYTF.

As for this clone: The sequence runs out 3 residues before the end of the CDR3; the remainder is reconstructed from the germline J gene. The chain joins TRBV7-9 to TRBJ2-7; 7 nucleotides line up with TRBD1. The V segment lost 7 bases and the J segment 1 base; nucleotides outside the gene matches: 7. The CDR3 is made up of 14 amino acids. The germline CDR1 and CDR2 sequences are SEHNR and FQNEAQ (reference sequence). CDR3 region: CASKGQTFSYEQYF. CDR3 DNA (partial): TGTGCCAGCAAGGGACAGACTTTTTCCTACGAG. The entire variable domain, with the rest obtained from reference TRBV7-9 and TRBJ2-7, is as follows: DTGVSQNPRHKITKRGQNVTFRCDPISEHNRLYWYRQTLGQGPEFLTYFQNEAQLEKSRLLSDRFSAERPKGSFSTLEIQRTEQGDSAMYLCASKGQTFSYEQYFGPGTRLTVT.

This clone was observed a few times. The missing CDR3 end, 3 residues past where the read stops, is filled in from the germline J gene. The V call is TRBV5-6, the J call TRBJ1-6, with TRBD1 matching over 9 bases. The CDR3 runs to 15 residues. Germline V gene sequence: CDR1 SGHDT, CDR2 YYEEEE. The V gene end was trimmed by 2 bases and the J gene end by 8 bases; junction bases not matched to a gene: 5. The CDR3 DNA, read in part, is TGTGCCAGCAGCTTTATGGGGACAGGGTATTCACCC. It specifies CASSFMGTGYSP. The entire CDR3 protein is CASSFMGTGYSPLHF.

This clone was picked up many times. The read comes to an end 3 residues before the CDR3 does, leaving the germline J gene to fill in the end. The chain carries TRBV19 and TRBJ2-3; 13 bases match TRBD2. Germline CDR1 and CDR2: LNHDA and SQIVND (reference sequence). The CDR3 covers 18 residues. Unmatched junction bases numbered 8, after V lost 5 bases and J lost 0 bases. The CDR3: CASSRGLAGLTSTDTQYF. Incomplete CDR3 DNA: TGTGCCAGTAGTCGGGGACTAGCGGGGCTCACTAGCACAGATACG.

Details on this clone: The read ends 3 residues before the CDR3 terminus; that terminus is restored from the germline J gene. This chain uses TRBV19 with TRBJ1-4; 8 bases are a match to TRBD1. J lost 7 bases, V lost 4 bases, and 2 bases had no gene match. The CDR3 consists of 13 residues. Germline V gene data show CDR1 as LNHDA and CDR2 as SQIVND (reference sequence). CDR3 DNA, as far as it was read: TGTGCCAGTAGTACGGACAGGGTTGAAAAA. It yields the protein CASSTDRVEK. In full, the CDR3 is CASSTDRVEKLFF.

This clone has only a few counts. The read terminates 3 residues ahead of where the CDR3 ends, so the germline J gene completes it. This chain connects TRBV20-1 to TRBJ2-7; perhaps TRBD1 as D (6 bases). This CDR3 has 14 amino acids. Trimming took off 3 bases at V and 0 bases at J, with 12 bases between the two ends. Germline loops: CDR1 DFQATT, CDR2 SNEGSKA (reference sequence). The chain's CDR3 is CSASRTVDSYEQYF. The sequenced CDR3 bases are TGCAGTGCTAGCCGGACAGTGGACTCCTACGAG.

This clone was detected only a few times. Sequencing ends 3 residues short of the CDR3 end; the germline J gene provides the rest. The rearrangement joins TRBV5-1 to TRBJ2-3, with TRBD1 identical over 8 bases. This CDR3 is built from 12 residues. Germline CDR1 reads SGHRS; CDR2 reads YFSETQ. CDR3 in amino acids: CASSSGQETQYF. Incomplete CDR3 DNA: TGCGCCAGCAGCTCGGGACAGGAAACG.

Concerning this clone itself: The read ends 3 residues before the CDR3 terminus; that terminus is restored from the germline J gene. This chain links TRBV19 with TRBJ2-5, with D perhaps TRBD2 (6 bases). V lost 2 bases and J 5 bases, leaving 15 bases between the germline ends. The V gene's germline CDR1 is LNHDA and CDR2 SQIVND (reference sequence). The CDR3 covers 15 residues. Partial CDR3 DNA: TGTGCCAGTAGTATAAGGGCTGGAGGAGGGGAGACC. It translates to CASSIRAGGGET. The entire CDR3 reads CASSIRAGGGETQYF.

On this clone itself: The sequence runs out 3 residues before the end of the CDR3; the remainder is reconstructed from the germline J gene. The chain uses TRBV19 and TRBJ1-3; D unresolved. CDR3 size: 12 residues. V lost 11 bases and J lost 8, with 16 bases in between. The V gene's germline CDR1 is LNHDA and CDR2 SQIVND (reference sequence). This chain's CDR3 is CASNAATDTIYF. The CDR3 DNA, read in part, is TGTGCCTCCAATGCCGCTACTGACACC. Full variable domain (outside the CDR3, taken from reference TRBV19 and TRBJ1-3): DGGITQSPKYLFRKEGQNVTLSCEQNLNHDAMYWYRQDPGQGLRLIYYSQIVNDFQKGDIAEGYSVSREKKESFPLTVTSAQKNPTAFYLCASNAATDTIYFGEGSWLTVV.

The CDR3 region is CASFNSLPYEQYF. CDR3 DNA, as far as it was read: TGTGCCAGTTTTAACAGTCTACCCTACGAG. This chain connects TRBV2 to TRBJ2-7; D gene uncertain. Read coverage stops 3 residues before the CDR3 terminus; the germline J gene supplies the remainder. Per germline, CDR1 SNHLY and CDR2 FYNNEI. The CDR3 totals 13 residues. V shed 9 bases and J shed 2 bases, with 14 bases lying between them.

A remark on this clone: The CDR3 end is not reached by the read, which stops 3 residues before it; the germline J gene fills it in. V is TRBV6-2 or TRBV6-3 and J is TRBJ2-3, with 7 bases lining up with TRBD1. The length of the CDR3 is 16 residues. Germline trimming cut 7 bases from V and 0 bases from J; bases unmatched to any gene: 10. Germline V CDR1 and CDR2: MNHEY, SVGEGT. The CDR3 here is CASNSLGTASTDTQYF. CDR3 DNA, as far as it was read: TGTGCCAGCAACTCTCTCGGGACAGCTAGCACAGATACG.